This T cell receptor beta chain came from a study of CD8 T cells in ankylosing spondylitis. Study results and caveats: Among TCR beta sequences, a motif of eight highly homologous variants appeared characteristic of ankylosing spondylitis blood.

The CDR3 is 15 residues long. The V gene lost 6 bases and the J gene lost 0 bases, with 14 bases spanning the gap. Germline V lookup: CDR1 KGHSH, CDR2 LQKENI. A word on this clonotype: Its matching antigen is unknown.

Each CDR3 protein is one row after TCRdb ran MiXCR on the 5' RACE reads. The top ten clones hold 6.5% to 7% of a sample with over 450,000 distinct CDR3 sequences, over 9.5% of them seen once. The gene calls are TRBV18 and TRBJ1-1, with D unresolved. This TCR was sampled from a male donor with ankylosing spondylitis. The source material was blood, either unsorted or a sorted T cell fraction (not recorded which). CDR3 region: CASSAEGSLNTEAFF. The CDR3 DNA is TGTGCCAGCTCGGCGGAGGGCAGCTTGAACACTGAAGCTTTCTTT.